This T cell receptor beta chain was obtained from a study of blood T cell repertoires in COVID-19. Study-wide context: PBMCs, B-cell-depleted T cells, or T cells provided the cDNA or gDNA that made up the material.

Authors' processing steps: It was from reference gene primer amplification that nucleated cell counts were estimated. Assay: immunoSEQ multiplex PCR; the TCRdb copy retains only in-frame clones and omits some. V, J and clone size reflect that table, while D and trimming were determined from the DNA. The table has tens of thousands of clones, roughly 89% seen once; the top ten hold approximately 8.8%. This CDR3 comprises 17 residues. The germline gives CDR1 MNHNS, CDR2 SASEGT. The J segment lost 5 bases and the V segment lost 0 bases, leaving 6 bases of the junction unmatched. This clone appeared a single time.

The sample consisted of peripheral blood. The sequence came from a man at least 80 years old with active or convalescent COVID-19. The chain employs TRBV6-1 and TRBJ2-5; 13 positions match TRBD2. CDR3 sequence reads: CASSEAPTSGGRETQYF. DNA of the CDR3: TGTGCCAGCAGTGAAGCTCCGACTAGCGGGGGGCGGGAGACCCAGTACTTC.